This paragraph covers one T cell receptor beta chain sequence. This record belongs to a study of blood T cell repertoires in COVID-19. As for the study in general: Material from acute and convalescent COVID-19 was sourced from the United States, Italy and Spain. From T cells, B-cell-depleted T cells, or PBMCs came the material, which was cDNA or gDNA.

In the original processing: Counts of nucleated cells, estimated from reference gene primer amplification, were obtained. TCRdb's table, derived via immunoSEQ multiplex PCR, lists solely in-frame clones and lacks some. The V and J calls and the clone size are those of that table, but D and trimming were determined from the DNA. Counted here are roughly 110,000 clones, roughly 84% occurring once; the ten biggest clones make up approximately 4%. Trimming cost V 6 bases and J 4 bases, with 13 bases left between them. This CDR3 region has 14 residues. From germline, CDR1 is SNHLY and CDR2 FYNNEI. The rearrangement links TRBV2 to TRBJ1-3; D is possibly TRBD1 (5 bases). The receptor was derived from a human donor in a cohort sampled during active COVID-19. Sequencing was carried out using peripheral blood. CDR3 bases: TGTGCCAGCAGCCCAGGGATGTTCGGAAACACCATATATTTT. It is translated as CASSPGMFGNTIYF.